The 20 T cell receptor beta chains presented below share a single source sample, sequenced in a study of technical replicates of blood from a few donors. Clones were read by immunoSEQ multiplex PCR, and TCRdb kept only the in-frame ones, dropping some. There are approximately 70,000 clones in the sample; approximately 96% occur only once, and less than 0.25% lies in the top ten. Sequenced sample: T cells isolated from PBMCs. Receptor source: a human donor in good health.

The rearrangement links TRBV5-1 to TRBJ1-5, with D possibly matching TRBD1 (5 bases). Germline CDR1 and CDR2: SGHRS and YFSETQ. This CDR3 spans 15 amino acids. Trimming cost V 3 bases and J 5 bases, with 15 bases left between them. CDR3 bases: TGCGCCAGCAGCTCGGAGGGAGGGACGGATCAGCCCCAGCATTTT. Encoded protein: CASSSEGGTDQPQHF.

This chain uses TRBV5-4 with TRBJ2-7; D gene ambiguous. The germline gives CDR1 SGHNT, CDR2 YYREEE (reference sequence). Between the trimmed V and J ends, which lost 4 bases and 0 bases, there was a span of 5 bases. The CDR3 covers 12 residues. DNA of the CDR3: TGTGCCAGCAGCGCTAGCTCCTACGAGCAGTACTTC. Protein product: CASSASSYEQYF. The variable domain in full, with the rest retrieved from reference TRBV5-4 and TRBJ2-7, is ETGVTQSPTHLIKTRGQQVTLRCSSQSGHNTVSWYQQALGQGPQFIFQYYREEENGRGNFPPRFSGLQFPNYSSELNVNALELDDSALYLCASSASSYEQYFGPGTRLTVT.

The gene calls are TRBV18 and TRBJ1-4, with D possibly being TRBD1 (5 bases). CDR3 length: 15 residues. Between the trimmed V and J ends, which lost 6 bases and 6 bases, there was a span of 17 bases. Germline CDR1 KGHSH, CDR2 LQKENI. CDR3 loop: CASSPIGGDDEKLFF. The CDR3 DNA reads TGTGCCAGCTCCCCCATTGGGGGGGATGATGAAAAACTGTTTTTT.

V gene TRBV2 combines with J gene TRBJ2-3; possibly TRBD2 for D (5 bases). The germline CDR1 and CDR2 sequences are SNHLY and FYNNEI. Trimming stripped 6 bases from V and 2 bases from J, with 15 bases between. The CDR3 has 15 residues. CDR3 amino acids: CASSPLVLTTDTQYF. The CDR3, as DNA: TGTGCCAGCAGCCCACTAGTACTTACCACAGATACGCAGTATTTT. Complete variable domain (other parts from reference TRBV2 and TRBJ2-3): EPEVTQTPSHQVTQMGQEVILRCVPISNHLYFYWYRQILGQKVEFLVSFYNNEISEKSEIFDDQFSVERPDGSNFTLKIRSTKLEDSAMYFCASSPLVLTTDTQYFGPGTRLTVL.

The rearrangement links TRBV4-2 to TRBJ2-5; maybe TRBD2 (6 bases). The germline V and J ends were trimmed by 0 bases and 4 bases, with 6 bases remaining between them. CDR1 and CDR2 from the germline V gene are LGHNA and YNFKEQ. This CDR3 has 13 amino acids. The CDR3 DNA reads as TGTGCCAGCAGCCAAGAGGGGGGAGAGACCCAGTACTTC. This gives the protein CASSQEGGETQYF.

The genes are TRBV9 and TRBJ1-3; D is uncertain. The CDR3 covers 10 residues. Between the trimmed V and J ends, which lost 6 bases and 9 bases, there was a span of 7 bases. Germline V gene sequence: CDR1 SGDLS, CDR2 YYNGEE. CDR3 residues: CASTRSTIYF. The CDR3, as DNA: TGTGCCAGCACCCGGTCCACCATATATTTT.

The genes are TRBV11-2 and TRBJ2-2, with 8 nucleotides matching TRBD1. The germline V gene has CDR1 SGHAT and CDR2 FQNNGV. This CDR3 contains 18 residues. V shed 1 base, J shed 4 bases, and the junction held 11 bases outside the gene matches. The CDR3 region is CASSLGPGGQALTGELFF. CDR3 sequence (DNA): TGTGCCAGCAGCTTAGGCCCTGGGGGACAGGCGCTCACCGGGGAGCTGTTTTTT.

The chain uses TRBV5-1 and TRBJ1-4; 10 bases match TRBD1. The V segment lost 3 bases and the J segment 0 bases; nucleotides outside the gene matches: 20. CDR1 and CDR2 (germline): SGHRS, YFSETQ. The CDR3 consists of 22 residues. DNA of the CDR3: TGCGCCAGCAGCTCCCCGGGACAGGGGAGCTTAGGCCCCAGTGCAACTAATGAAAAACTGTTTTTT. This translates into CASSSPGQGSLGPSATNEKLFF.

V usage is TRBV28 and J usage is TRBJ2-7; TRBD2 might be the D (6 bases). The CDR3 is made up of 14 amino acids. The germline V and J ends were trimmed by 10 bases and 0 bases, with 16 bases remaining between them. Germline assignment: CDR1 MDHEN and CDR2 SYDVKM. Written as DNA, the CDR3 is TGTGCCACCGGGACTCCCGGAAACTCCTACGAGCAGTACTTC. Translating it yields CATGTPGNSYEQYF.

V gene TRBV18 combines with J gene TRBJ1-2; D gene unclear. Germline V CDR1 and CDR2: KGHSH, LQKENI. The CDR3 extends over 14 amino acids. Trimming took 6 bases from V and 4 from J, leaving 15 bases between them. CDR3 region: CASSLNRESYGYTF. CDR3 in DNA: TGTGCCAGCTCCCTAAATCGGGAGTCCTATGGCTACACCTTC.

The chain recombines TRBV2 with TRBJ2-1, with D perhaps TRBD1 (5 bases). Germline V CDR1 and CDR2: SNHLY, FYNNEI. This CDR3 is built from 13 residues. V lost 5 bases and J 4 bases, leaving 9 bases between the germline ends. This chain's CDR3 is CASSPGPYNEQFF. The CDR3 nucleotides are TGTGCCAGCAGTCCAGGGCCATACAATGAGCAGTTCTTC.

V gene TRBV15 combines with J gene TRBJ1-1; D ambiguous. V lost 1 base to trimming and J lost 0 bases, with 18 bases between them. Germline V gives CDR1 LNHNV, CDR2 YYDKDF (reference sequence). This CDR3 is built from 18 residues. The DNA of the CDR3 is TGTGCCACCAGCAGAGGTAACAGAGTACAGACCATGAACACTGAAGCTTTCTTT. Translation: CATSRGNRVQTMNTEAFF.

V usage is TRBV20-1 and J usage is TRBJ2-7; D gene ambiguous. The CDR3 sequence is 10 residues long. CDR1 is DFQATT and CDR2 is SNEGSKA in the germline V gene (reference sequence). Trimming pared 6 bases from V and 7 bases from J, leaving 10 bases between. CDR3 in amino acids: CSALSWEQYF. The CDR3 nucleotides read TGCAGTGCCCTCAGTTGGGAGCAGTACTTC.

This clone is a singleton in its sample. The chain joins TRBV6-4 to TRBJ2-3; TRBD2 matches at 8 bases. Trimming took 6 bases from V and 6 from J; bases not matched to a gene: 11. The CDR3 length is 15 residues. From germline, CDR1 is MRHNA and CDR2 SNTAGT. CDR3 protein: CASSPDGLASDTQYF. CDR3 coding DNA: TGTGCCAGCAGCCCCGACGGACTAGCTTCGGATACGCAGTATTTT.

This rearrangement joins TRBV7-8 to TRBJ2-7; D is perhaps TRBD2 (5 bases). Germline CDR1 reads SGHVS; CDR2 reads FQNEAQ. V was clipped by 2 bases and J by 5 bases, with 10 bases between them. The CDR3 contains 13 residues. The CDR3 spells CASSLTLAHEQYF. DNA of the CDR3: TGTGCCAGCAGCTTAACCCTAGCCCACGAGCAGTACTTC. Variable domain in full (rest from reference TRBV7-8 and TRBJ2-7): GAGVSQSPRYKVAKRGQDVALRCDPISGHVSLFWYQQALGQGPEFLTYFQNEAQLDKSGLPSDRFFAERPEGSVSTLKIQRTQQEDSAVYLCASSLTLAHEQYFGPGTRLTVT.

V usage is TRBV27 and J usage is TRBJ2-7, with TRBD2 identical over 11 bases. The V and J ends lost 9 bases and 5 bases, in that order; junction bases with no gene match: 9. Germline V lookup: CDR1 MNHEY, CDR2 SMNVEV (reference sequence). The CDR3 length is 14 residues. The CDR3 nucleotides are TGTGCCAGTAATAGCGGGAGGGCCTTACACGAGCAGTACTTC. Its translation: CASNSGRALHEQYF.

This sequence joins TRBV19 and TRBJ1-1; 8 bases fit TRBD1. V trimming: 8 bases; J trimming: 5 bases; junction bases outside the gene matches: 16. Germline CDR1 LNHDA, CDR2 SQIVND (reference sequence). There are 16 residues in the CDR3. The CDR3 coding sequence is TGTGCCAGTTCACAGGGGGAAGGGAGGGGATGGACTGAAGCTTTCTTT. Protein: CASSQGEGRGWTEAFF.

V and J are TRBV18 and TRBJ2-5, with no clear D. The CDR3 spans 12 residues. Germline CDR1 and CDR2: KGHSH and LQKENI. Trimming shortened V by 2 bases and J by 5 bases, and 6 bases separated the two germline ends. This CDR3 reads CASSPMRETQYF. The CDR3 nucleotides read TGTGCCAGCTCACCAATGAGGGAGACCCAGTACTTC. Full variable domain (rest looked up from reference TRBV18 and TRBJ2-5): NAGVMQNPRHLVRRRGQEARLRCSPMKGHSHVYWYRQLPEEGLKFMVYLQKENIIDESGMPKERFSAEFPKEGPSILRIQQVVRGDSAAYFCASSPMRETQYFGPGTRLLVL.

V usage is TRBV13 and J usage is TRBJ2-3; unclear D gene. Germline lookup yields CDR1 PRHDT and CDR2 FYEKMQ (reference sequence). The germline V and J ends were trimmed by 0 bases and 6 bases, with 10 bases remaining between them. CDR3 size: 14 residues. CDR3 region: CASSLGRHGDTQYF. As DNA, the CDR3 is TGTGCCAGCAGCTTAGGGCGGCATGGGGATACGCAGTATTTT.

The V and J genes are TRBV29-1 and TRBJ2-5; D not resolved. The CDR3 is 15 amino acids. With 6 bases removed from V and 5 bases from J, the gap between germline ends came to 22 bases. Germline assignment: CDR1 SQVTM and CDR2 ANQGSEA. CDR3 residues: CSVLSRLVVGETQYF. In DNA form, the CDR3 reads TGCAGCGTCCTGTCTAGGTTGGTGGTTGGGGAGACCCAGTACTTC.